What follows are 27 T cell receptor beta chains derived from one specimen sequenced in a study of blood T cell repertoires in COVID-19. Clones were sequenced by immunoSEQ multiplex PCR, and TCRdb holds only the in-frame ones, with some missing. Found here are about 120,000 clones, 85% to 90% of them singletons; the top ten hold about 3.9%. The sample consisted of peripheral blood. The receptors stem from a man aged 55 to 70 with acute or convalescent COVID-19.

DNA for the CDR3: TGCGCCAGCAGCTTGGGACAGACCTTCTATGGCTACACCTTC. This translates into CASSLGQTFYGYTF. J is TRBJ1-2 and V is TRBV5-1; tentative D call: TRBD1 (5 bases). Deletions cut 0 bases from V and 4 bases from J, with 10 bases between. This CDR3 spans 14 amino acids. Per germline, CDR1 SGHRS and CDR2 YFSETQ.

The V gene is TRBV18, the J gene TRBJ2-2, with TRBD1 matching 8 bases. In germline, CDR1 is KGHSH, CDR2 LQKENI. With 3 bases clipped from V and 1 base from J, the junction kept 1 base outside the gene matches. The CDR3 sequence is 15 residues long. Here the CDR3 reads CASSPGTGNTGELFF. The CDR3, as DNA: TGTGCCAGCTCACCGGGGACAGGGAACACCGGGGAGCTGTTTTTT.

V is TRBV11-2 and J is TRBJ2-1; D uncertain. Germline CDR1 reads SGHAT; CDR2 reads FQNNGV. The CDR3 loop spans 14 amino acids. Trimming removed 4 bases from V and 7 bases from J, with 14 bases in between. CDR3 in amino acids: CASSSLASLNEQFF. The CDR3 bases are TGTGCCAGCAGCTCCCTGGCCTCTCTGAATGAGCAGTTCTTC. Together with reference TRBV11-2 and TRBJ2-1, the CDR3 gives the full variable domain: EAGVAQSPRYKIIEKRQSVAFWCNPISGHATLYWYQQILGQGPKLLIQFQNNGVVDDSQLPKDRFSAERLKGVDSTLKIQPAKLEDSAVYLCASSSLASLNEQFFGPGTRLTVL.

This clone has only a few counts. This rearrangement joins TRBV7-9 to TRBJ2-3, with 8 positions matching TRBD2. The CDR3 is 15 residues long. Unmatched junction bases numbered 8, after V lost 7 bases and J lost 2 bases. Germline V lookup: CDR1 SEHNR, CDR2 FQNEAQ (reference sequence). The CDR3 region is CASTSTGGTTDTQYF. The CDR3 DNA reads as TGTGCCAGCACTTCCACGGGGGGGACCACAGATACGCAGTATTTT. Using reference TRBV7-9 and TRBJ2-3 for the parts outside the CDR3, the full variable domain is DTGVSQNPRHKITKRGQNVTFRCDPISEHNRLYWYRQTLGQGPEFLTYFQNEAQLEKSRLLSDRFSAERPKGSFSTLEIQRTEQGDSAMYLCASTSTGGTTDTQYFGPGTRLTVL.

This clone has only a few counts. The chain couples TRBV6-1 to TRBJ1-5; D call uncertain. Germline loops: CDR1 MNHNS, CDR2 SASEGT. The CDR3 is made up of 14 amino acids. V shed 3 bases and J shed 5 bases, with 11 bases lying between them. Here the CDR3 DNA reads TGTGCCAGCAGTGAGCGGCAGTCCTATCAGCCCCAGCATTTT. Protein: CASSERQSYQPQHF.

This clone was detected once. The V and J genes are TRBV15 and TRBJ2-4; D unclear. The CDR3 loop spans 16 amino acids. V gave up 0 bases and J gave up 0 bases, with 9 bases separating them. The V gene's germline CDR1 is LNHNV and CDR2 YYDKDF (reference sequence). The CDR3 nucleotides read TGTGCCACCAGCAGAGAAACAGCACTAGCCAAAAACATTCAGTACTTC. Its translation: CATSRETALAKNIQYF.

The V and J genes are TRBV29-1 and TRBJ1-2, with D hard to call. Trimming pared 2 bases from V and 4 bases from J, leaving 8 bases between. Per germline, CDR1 SQVTM and CDR2 ANQGSEA. The length of the CDR3 is 12 residues. CDR3 in amino acids: CSVEYTSYGYTF. In nucleotides, the CDR3 is TGCAGCGTTGAATACACCTCCTATGGCTACACCTTC.

The chain carries TRBV24-1 and TRBJ2-1; 9 bases are a match to TRBD1. Germline V gene data show CDR1 as KGHDR and CDR2 as SFDVKD. The CDR3 is 16 residues long. V lost 6 bases and J lost 2; bases outside the gene matches: 7. DNA for the CDR3: TGTGCCACCAGTCAGGGGGGACAGGGAGCCTACAATGAGCAGTTCTTC. Translating gives CATSQGGQGAYNEQFF.

This clone was seen at least ten times. The rearrangement joins TRBV28 to TRBJ1-5; D not resolved. The CDR3 is 16 amino acids. The germline V gene has CDR1 MDHEN and CDR2 SYDVKM. The ends were cut back, 2 bases at V and 0 bases at J, with 11 bases in the middle. The DNA for the CDR3 is TGTGCCAGCAGTTTAGTCGAGGACTATAGCAATCAGCCCCAGCATTTT. Its protein product is CASSLVEDYSNQPQHF.

V and J are TRBV19 and TRBJ2-7; 9 nucleotides align to TRBD1. The V segment lost 7 bases and the J segment 3 bases; nucleotides outside the gene matches: 7. There are 14 residues in the CDR3. Germline CDR1 reads LNHDA; CDR2 reads SQIVND (reference sequence). DNA of the CDR3: TGTGCCAGTACCGAGGGGACAGGGCTCTACGAGCAGTACTTC. It encodes CASTEGTGLYEQYF. Together with reference TRBV19 and TRBJ2-7, the CDR3 gives the full variable domain: DGGITQSPKYLFRKEGQNVTLSCEQNLNHDAMYWYRQDPGQGLRLIYYSQIVNDFQKGDIAEGYSVSREKKESFPLTVTSAQKNPTAFYLCASTEGTGLYEQYFGPGTRLTVT.

The J gene is TRBJ2-7, the V gene TRBV19; TRBD2 is a possible D gene (6 bases). This CDR3 is built from 17 residues. V shed 2 bases and J shed 6 bases, with 23 bases lying between them. Germline V gene data show CDR1 as LNHDA and CDR2 as SQIVND (reference sequence). CDR3 bases: TGTGCCAGTAGTATATCTGCGGGATCCCAACGGAGAGGCGAGCAGTACTTC. Protein sequence: CASSISAGSQRRGEQYF.

V is TRBV2 and J is TRBJ2-7, with 8 bases lining up with TRBD2. Germline CDR1 reads SNHLY; CDR2 reads FYNNEI. J gave up 3 bases and V 5 bases, and 3 bases lay outside the gene matches. The CDR3 loop spans 13 amino acids. DNA of the CDR3: TGTGCCAGCAGTCCGACTAGCGACTACGAGCAGTACTTC. Its translation is CASSPTSDYEQYF.

The chain joins TRBV9 to TRBJ2-2; possibly TRBD2 for D (5 bases). The V gene lost 4 bases and the J gene lost 1 base, with 23 bases spanning the gap. The CDR3 is 19 residues long. The germline V gene has CDR1 SGDLS and CDR2 YYNGEE. In DNA form, the CDR3 reads TGTGCCAGCAGCCCCGGGGTAATAGGCAGCAATAAGAACACCGGGGAGCTGTTTTTT. It is translated as CASSPGVIGSNKNTGELFF.

The chain employs TRBV7-9 and TRBJ2-3; 7 bases line up with TRBD1. Germline CDR1 reads SEHNR; CDR2 reads FQNEAQ (reference sequence). The CDR3 has 17 residues. V lost 4 bases to trimming and J lost 7 bases; unmatched junction nucleotides: 17. CDR3 residues: CASSSNSGQSYVNTQYF. CDR3 sequence (DNA): TGTGCCAGCAGCTCAAATTCGGGACAGTCTTACGTAAATACGCAGTATTTT.

V is TRBV6-5 and J is TRBJ2-1; tentatively, D is TRBD1 (6 bases). Germline CDR1 MNHEY, CDR2 SVGAGI. CDR3 length equals 13 residues. Between the trimmed V and J ends, which lost 2 bases and 9 bases, there was a span of 11 bases. The DNA for the CDR3 is TGTGCCAGCAGTTACGGGCAGGGGAGTGAGCAGTTCTTC. It translates to CASSYGQGSEQFF.

This chain connects TRBV6-5 to TRBJ2-3; possible D gene TRBD2, 5 bases. The V gene's germline CDR1 is MNHEY and CDR2 SVGAGI. V lost 0 bases to trimming and J lost 1 base, with 11 bases between them. The CDR3 spans 16 residues. The CDR3 sequence is CASSYSSGVGTDTQYF. The CDR3 DNA sequence: TGTGCCAGCAGTTACTCGTCCGGGGTCGGCACAGATACGCAGTATTTT.

The rearrangement joins TRBV6-6 to TRBJ2-1; the match to TRBD2 covers 9 bases. The CDR3 covers 15 residues. The germline CDR1 and CDR2 sequences are MNHNY and SVGAGI (reference sequence). The J segment lost 5 bases and the V segment lost 4 bases, leaving 6 bases of the junction unmatched. CDR3 sequence reads: CASSSLAGVHNEQFF. The CDR3 nucleotides read TGTGCCAGCAGTTCATTAGCGGGAGTACACAATGAGCAGTTCTTC.

The V call is TRBV2, the J call TRBJ1-2; D perhaps matches TRBD1 (6 bases). This CDR3 contains 13 residues. CDR1 and CDR2 (germline): SNHLY, FYNNEI. V gave up 6 bases and J gave up 10 bases, with 18 bases separating them. The CDR3 region is CASSANEQGNYTF. CDR3 in DNA: TGTGCCAGCAGCGCTAACGAGCAGGGGAACTACACCTTC. Combining the CDR3 with reference TRBV2 and TRBJ1-2 gives the whole variable domain EPEVTQTPSHQVTQMGQEVILRCVPISNHLYFYWYRQILGQKVEFLVSFYNNEISEKSEIFDDQFSVERPDGSNFTLKIRSTKLEDSAMYFCASSANEQGNYTFGSGTRLTVV.

J is TRBJ1-4 and V is TRBV6-2 or TRBV6-3; TRBD1 aligns across 7 bases. The length of the CDR3 is 15 residues. Per the germline V gene, CDR1 is MNHEY and CDR2 is SVGEGT. With V trimmed by 4 bases and J by 8 bases, 10 bases remained unmatched. This CDR3 is CASSSDKGAEEKLFF. The DNA of the CDR3 is TGTGCCAGCAGTTCAGATAAGGGGGCAGAAGAAAAACTGTTTTTT.

The rearrangement links TRBV6-1 to TRBJ2-3; 8 positions match TRBD2. Germline CDR1 is MNHNS and CDR2 is SASEGT. With 2 bases clipped from V and 6 bases from J, the junction kept 10 bases outside the gene matches. This CDR3 spans 16 amino acids. This CDR3 is CASSEHSSGSGDTQYF. DNA of the CDR3: TGTGCCAGCAGTGAACATAGCAGCGGGAGCGGGGATACGCAGTATTTT.

This clone was detected a few times. This CDR3 reads CASSLGVTSYEQYF. In DNA form, the CDR3 reads TGCGCCAGCAGCTTAGGGGTGACCTCCTACGAGCAGTACTTC. The chain links TRBV5-1 to TRBJ2-7; perhaps TRBD1 as D (5 bases). Trimming shortened V by 2 bases and J by 0 bases, and 9 bases separated the two germline ends. CDR3 length: 14 amino acids. Germline CDR1 reads SGHRS; CDR2 reads YFSETQ.

This clone was recorded a few times. The rearrangement uses TRBV28 and TRBJ2-1; D is perhaps TRBD1 (6 bases). The CDR3 spans 15 residues. V was pared by 2 bases and J by 14 bases, with 22 bases between. Germline CDR1 and CDR2: MDHEN and SYDVKM. The CDR3 DNA is TGTGCCAGCAGTTTAGGGGGCCCGGAAGTAGATCCGAAGTTCTTC. This sequence encodes CASSLGGPEVDPKFF. The full variable domain, with the rest looked up from reference TRBV28 and TRBJ2-1, is DVKVTQSSRYLVKRTGEKVFLECVQDMDHENMFWYRQDPGLGLRLIYFSYDVKMKEKGDIPEGYSVSREKKERFSLILESASTNQTSMYLCASSLGGPEVDPKFFGPGTRLTVL.

The chain carries TRBV7-9 and TRBJ2-5; possibly TRBD1 for D (6 bases). Deletions cut 7 bases from V and 3 bases from J, with 18 bases between. Germline values: CDR1 SEHNR, CDR2 FQNEAQ (reference sequence). This CDR3 has 15 amino acids. The CDR3 DNA reads TGTGCCAGCAATCGACCCGCGCAGGGGAAAGAGACCCAGTACTTC. It specifies CASNRPAQGKETQYF.

This chain connects TRBV27 to TRBJ1-5; maybe TRBD1 (5 bases). Trimming removed 0 bases at V and 2 bases at J, with 14 bases between. CDR3 length equals 17 residues. Germline CDR1 and CDR2: MNHEY and SMNVEV (reference sequence). In nucleotides, the CDR3 is TGTGCCAGCAGTTTATCGAGGAGGGGAACAGGCAATCAGCCCCAGCATTTT. The encoded protein is CASSLSRRGTGNQPQHF.

V is TRBV27 and J is TRBJ2-1; possibly TRBD2 for D (6 bases). CDR1 is MNHEY and CDR2 is SMNVEV in the germline V gene (reference sequence). V lost 3 bases and J lost 6, with 12 bases in between. This CDR3 is 14 amino acids long. CDR3 sequence reads: CASSLGLHSNEQFF. For the CDR3, the DNA is TGTGCCAGCAGTTTGGGACTTCACTCCAATGAGCAGTTCTTC.

This sequence joins TRBV7-2 and TRBJ1-2; possibly TRBD1 for D (6 bases). V was cut by 5 bases and J by 2 bases, with 9 bases left in between. This CDR3 contains 13 residues. Germline-derived CDR1 and CDR2 are SGHTA and FQGNSA. The CDR3 here is CASSQGQNYGYTF. The CDR3 DNA sequence: TGTGCCAGCAGCCAAGGACAGAACTATGGCTACACCTTC.

The CDR3 DNA reads as TGTGCCAGCAGTCCACAGGGGGGCGAGCAGTACTTC. It yields the protein CASSPQGGEQYF. The chain recombines TRBV2 with TRBJ2-7, with 8 positions matching TRBD1. Trimming at V came to 5 bases and at J to 6 bases, leaving 3 bases not matched to a gene. Germline-derived CDR1 and CDR2 are SNHLY and FYNNEI. The CDR3 is 12 residues long.